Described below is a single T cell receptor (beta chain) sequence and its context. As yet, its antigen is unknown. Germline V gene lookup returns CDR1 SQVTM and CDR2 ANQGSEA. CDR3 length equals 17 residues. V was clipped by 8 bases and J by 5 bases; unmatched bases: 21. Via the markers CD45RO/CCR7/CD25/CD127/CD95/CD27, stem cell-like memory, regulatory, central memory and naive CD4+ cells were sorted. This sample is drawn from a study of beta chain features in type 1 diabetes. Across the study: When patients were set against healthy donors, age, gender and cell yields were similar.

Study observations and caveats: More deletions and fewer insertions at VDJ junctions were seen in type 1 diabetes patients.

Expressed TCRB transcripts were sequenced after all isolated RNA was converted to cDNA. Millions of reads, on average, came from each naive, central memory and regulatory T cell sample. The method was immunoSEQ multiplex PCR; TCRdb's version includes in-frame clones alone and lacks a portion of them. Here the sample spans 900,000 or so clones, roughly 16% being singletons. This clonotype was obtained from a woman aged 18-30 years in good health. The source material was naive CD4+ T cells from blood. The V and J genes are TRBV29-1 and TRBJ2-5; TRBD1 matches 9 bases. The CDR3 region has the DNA TGCAGCCACCCCGCCTCACTTTTCCGGGACAGGGACGAGACCCAGTACTTC. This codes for CSHPASLFRDRDETQYF.